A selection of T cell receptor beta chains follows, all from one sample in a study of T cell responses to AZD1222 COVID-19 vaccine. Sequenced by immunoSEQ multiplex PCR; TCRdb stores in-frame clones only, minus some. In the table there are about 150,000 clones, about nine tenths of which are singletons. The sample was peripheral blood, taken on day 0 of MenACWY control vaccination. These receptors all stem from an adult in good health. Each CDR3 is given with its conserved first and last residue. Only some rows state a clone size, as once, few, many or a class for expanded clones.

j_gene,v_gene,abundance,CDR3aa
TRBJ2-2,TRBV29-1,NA,CSAPAGDTGELFF
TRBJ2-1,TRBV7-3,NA,CASSSRAGVERFF
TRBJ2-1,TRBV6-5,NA,CASRGQGANEQFF
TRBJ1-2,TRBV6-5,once,CASSYPGKRGYTF
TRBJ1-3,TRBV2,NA,CASRKGLASGNTIYF
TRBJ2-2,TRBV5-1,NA,CASTLDSNTGELFF
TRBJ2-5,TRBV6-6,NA,CASSQSEETQYF
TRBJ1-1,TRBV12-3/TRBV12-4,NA,CASSREGLEAFF
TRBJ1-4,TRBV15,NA,CATSRDRRVGGEKLFF
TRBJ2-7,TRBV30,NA,CAWTRTSGRGRLYEQYF